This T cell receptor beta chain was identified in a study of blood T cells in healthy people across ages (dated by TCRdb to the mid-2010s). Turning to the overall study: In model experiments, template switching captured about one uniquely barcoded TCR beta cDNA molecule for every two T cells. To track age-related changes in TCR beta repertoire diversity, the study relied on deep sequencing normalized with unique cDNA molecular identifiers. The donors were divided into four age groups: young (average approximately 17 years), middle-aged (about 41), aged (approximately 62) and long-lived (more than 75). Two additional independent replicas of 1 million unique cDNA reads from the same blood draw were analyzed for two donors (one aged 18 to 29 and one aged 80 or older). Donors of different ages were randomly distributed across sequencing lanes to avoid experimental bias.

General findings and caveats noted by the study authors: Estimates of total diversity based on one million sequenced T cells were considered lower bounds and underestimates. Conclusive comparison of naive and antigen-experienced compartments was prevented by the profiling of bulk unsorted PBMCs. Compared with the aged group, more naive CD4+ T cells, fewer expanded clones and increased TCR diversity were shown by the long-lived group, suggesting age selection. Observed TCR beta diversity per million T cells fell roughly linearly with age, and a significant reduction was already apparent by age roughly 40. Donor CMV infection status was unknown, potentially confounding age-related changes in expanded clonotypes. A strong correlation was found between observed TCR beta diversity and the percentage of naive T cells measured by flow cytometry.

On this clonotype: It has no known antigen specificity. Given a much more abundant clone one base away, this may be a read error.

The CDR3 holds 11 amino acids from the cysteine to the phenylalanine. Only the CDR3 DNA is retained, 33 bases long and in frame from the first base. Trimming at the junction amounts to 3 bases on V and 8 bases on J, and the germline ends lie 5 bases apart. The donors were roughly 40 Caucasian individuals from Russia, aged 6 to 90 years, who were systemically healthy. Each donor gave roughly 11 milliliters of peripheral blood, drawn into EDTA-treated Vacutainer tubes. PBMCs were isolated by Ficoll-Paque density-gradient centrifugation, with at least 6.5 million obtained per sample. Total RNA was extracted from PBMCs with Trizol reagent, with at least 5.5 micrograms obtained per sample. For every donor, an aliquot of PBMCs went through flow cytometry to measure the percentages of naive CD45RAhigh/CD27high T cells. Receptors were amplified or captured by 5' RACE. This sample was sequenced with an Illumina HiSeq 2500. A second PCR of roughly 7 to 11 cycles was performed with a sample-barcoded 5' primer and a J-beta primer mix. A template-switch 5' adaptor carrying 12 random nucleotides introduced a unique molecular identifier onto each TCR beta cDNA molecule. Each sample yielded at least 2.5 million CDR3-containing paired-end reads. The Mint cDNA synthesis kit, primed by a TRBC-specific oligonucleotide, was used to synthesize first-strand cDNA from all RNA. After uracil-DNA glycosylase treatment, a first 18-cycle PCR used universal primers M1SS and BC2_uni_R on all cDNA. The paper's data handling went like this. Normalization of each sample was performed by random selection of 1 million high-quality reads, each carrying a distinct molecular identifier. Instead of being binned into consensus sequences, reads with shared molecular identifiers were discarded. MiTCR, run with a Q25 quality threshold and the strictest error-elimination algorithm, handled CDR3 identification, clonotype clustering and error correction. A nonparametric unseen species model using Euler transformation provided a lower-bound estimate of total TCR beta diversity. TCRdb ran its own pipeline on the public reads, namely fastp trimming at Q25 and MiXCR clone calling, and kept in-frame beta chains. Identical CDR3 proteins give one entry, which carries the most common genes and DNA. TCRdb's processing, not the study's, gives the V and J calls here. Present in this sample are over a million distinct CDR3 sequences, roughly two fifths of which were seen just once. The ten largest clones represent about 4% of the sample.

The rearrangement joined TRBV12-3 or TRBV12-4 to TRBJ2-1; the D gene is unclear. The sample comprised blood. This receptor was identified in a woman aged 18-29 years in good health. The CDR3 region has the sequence CASSFGHEQFF. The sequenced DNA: TGTGCCAGCAGTTTCGGCCATGAGCAGTTCTTC.